The clone carrying this TCR beta chain has only a few counts. Its specificity is unknown. This entry is derived from a study of Graves' ophthalmopathy and Graves' hyperthyroidism. Study results and caveats: From stable hyperthyroidism, ophthalmopathy was separated by a 13-signature model with about 88% sensitivity and around 80% specificity. Blood samples also showed most expanded thyroid clonotypes exceeding 0.001 frequency. Ophthalmopathy progression prediction by the model yielded a sensitivity of about 71% and a specificity of less than 75%.

This CDR3 region has 12 residues. V lost 6 bases and J lost 11, with 16 bases in between. From germline, CDR1 is MGHRA and CDR2 YSYEKL. Under 3 months in duration, the ophthalmopathy in affected donors had moderate-to-severe activity, CAS ≥3 and NOSPECS ≥4. RNA transcripts yielded amplified TCR beta CDR3 regions. Amplification began with first-round RT-PCR using HTBI primers, then second-round multiplex PCR was performed. TCRdb ran MiXCR on the multiplex PCR reads and lists one entry per CDR3 protein. In the table there are about 740,000 distinct CDR3 sequences, roughly two fifths of which are singletons.

V usage is TRBV4-1 and J usage is TRBJ1-1; D not resolved. What was sequenced was peripheral blood. This TCR was sampled from an adult man with Graves' ophthalmopathy. The CDR3 nucleotides read TGCGCCAGCAGAGAGACGGGGAGTAAGGCTTTCTTT. It encodes CASRETGSKAFF.